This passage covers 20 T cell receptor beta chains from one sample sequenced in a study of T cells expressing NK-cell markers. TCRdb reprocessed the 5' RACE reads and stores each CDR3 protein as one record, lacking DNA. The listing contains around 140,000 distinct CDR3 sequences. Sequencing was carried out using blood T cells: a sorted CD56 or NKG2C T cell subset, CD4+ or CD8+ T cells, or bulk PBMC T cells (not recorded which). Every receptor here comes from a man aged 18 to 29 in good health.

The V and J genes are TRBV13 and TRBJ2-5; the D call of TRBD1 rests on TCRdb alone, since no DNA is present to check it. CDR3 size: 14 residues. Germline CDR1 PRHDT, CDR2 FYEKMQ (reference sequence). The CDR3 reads CASSLTGQQETQYF.

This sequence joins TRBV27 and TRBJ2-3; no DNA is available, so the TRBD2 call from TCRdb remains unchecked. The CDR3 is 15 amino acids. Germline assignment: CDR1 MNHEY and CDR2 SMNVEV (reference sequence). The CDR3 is CASSPGTLDPDTQYF.

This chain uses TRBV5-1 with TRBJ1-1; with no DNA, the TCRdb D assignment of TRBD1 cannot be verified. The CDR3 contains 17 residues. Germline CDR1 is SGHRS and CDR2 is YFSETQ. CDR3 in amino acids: CASSLRQGAERGAEAFF.

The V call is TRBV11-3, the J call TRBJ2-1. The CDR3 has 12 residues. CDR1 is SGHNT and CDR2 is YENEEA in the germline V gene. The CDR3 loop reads CASSLKRDEQFF.

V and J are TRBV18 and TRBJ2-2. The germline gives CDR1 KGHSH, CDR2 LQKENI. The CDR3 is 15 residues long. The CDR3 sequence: CASSPSTRPTGELFF.

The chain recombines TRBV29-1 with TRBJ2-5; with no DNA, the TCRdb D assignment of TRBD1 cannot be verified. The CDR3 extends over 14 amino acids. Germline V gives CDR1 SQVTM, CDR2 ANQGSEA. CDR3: CSVEEAGSQETQYF.

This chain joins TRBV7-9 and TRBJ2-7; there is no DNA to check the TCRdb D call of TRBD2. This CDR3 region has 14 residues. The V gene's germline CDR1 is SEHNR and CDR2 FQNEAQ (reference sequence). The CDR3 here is CASSPLAGTYEQYF.

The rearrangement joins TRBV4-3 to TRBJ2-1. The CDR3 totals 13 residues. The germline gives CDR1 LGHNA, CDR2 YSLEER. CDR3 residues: CASSQTPWSEQFF.

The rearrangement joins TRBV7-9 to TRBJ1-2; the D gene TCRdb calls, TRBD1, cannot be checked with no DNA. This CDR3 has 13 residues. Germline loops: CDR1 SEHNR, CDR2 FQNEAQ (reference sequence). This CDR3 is CASSPGAWDGYTF.

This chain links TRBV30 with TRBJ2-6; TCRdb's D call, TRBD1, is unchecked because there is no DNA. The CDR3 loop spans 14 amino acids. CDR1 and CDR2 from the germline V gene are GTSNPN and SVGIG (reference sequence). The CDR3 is CAWRIPSGANVLTF.

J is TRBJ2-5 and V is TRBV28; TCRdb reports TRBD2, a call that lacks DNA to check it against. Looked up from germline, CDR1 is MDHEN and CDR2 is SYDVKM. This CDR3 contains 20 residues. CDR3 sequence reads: CASSSPDPGLAGAEGVTQYF.

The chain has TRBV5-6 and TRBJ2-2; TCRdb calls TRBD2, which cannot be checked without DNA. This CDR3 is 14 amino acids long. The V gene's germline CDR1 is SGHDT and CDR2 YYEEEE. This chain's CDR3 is CASSLVLDTGELFF.

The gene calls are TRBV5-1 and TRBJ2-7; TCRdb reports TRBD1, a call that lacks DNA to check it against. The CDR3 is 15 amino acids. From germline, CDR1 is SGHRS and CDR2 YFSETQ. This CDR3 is CASSLGTGTVREQYF.

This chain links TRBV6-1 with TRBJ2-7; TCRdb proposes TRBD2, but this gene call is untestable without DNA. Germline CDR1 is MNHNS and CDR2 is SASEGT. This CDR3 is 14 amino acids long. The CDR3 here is CASSESAAHPEQYF.

The CDR3 reads CASRYSGSTDTQYF. The chain is built from TRBV5-5 and TRBJ2-3; TCRdb lists TRBD2, though no DNA is available to test this call. This CDR3 has 14 residues. The germline V gene has CDR1 SGHKS and CDR2 YYEKEE (reference sequence).

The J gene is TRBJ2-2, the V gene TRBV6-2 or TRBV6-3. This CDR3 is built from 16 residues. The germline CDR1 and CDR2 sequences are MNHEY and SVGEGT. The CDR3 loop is CASSISPRANTGELFF.

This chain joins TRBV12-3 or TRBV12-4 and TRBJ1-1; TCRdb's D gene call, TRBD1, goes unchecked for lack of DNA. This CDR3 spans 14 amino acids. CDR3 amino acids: CASSLQGSGTEAFF.

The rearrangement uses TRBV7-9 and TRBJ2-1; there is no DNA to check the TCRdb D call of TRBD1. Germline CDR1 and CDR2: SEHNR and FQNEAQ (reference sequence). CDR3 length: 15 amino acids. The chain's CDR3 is CASSSPITPYNEQFF.

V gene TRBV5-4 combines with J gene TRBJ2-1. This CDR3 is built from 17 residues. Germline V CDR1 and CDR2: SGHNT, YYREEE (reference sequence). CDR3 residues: CASSSTSAGVSYNEQFF.

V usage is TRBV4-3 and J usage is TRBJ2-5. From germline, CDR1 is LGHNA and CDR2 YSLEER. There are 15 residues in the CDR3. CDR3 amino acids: CASSQVLGVLETQYF.